The 26 T cell receptor beta chains below all came from one sample that was sequenced in a study of cytomegalovirus exposure and HLA in healthy donors. In the PCR, 60 Vbeta and 13 Jbeta primers were used. Clones were read by immunoSEQ multiplex PCR, and TCRdb kept only the in-frame ones, dropping some. The table records around 110,000 clones, roughly 82% of them present only once. The sequenced material came from PBMCs. These receptors all come from a woman between 50 and 59 years old in good health and CMV-seropositive.

This clone has only one observation. The chain's CDR3 is CASSFDALGPRAQYF. CDR3 sequence (DNA): TGTGCCAGCAGCTTTGACGCTCTGGGTCCGAGGGCCCAGTACTTC. The V call is TRBV5-5, the J call TRBJ2-5; D is possibly TRBD2 (5 bases). Germline V gene sequence: CDR1 SGHKS, CDR2 YYEKEE (reference sequence). This CDR3 has 15 amino acids. V dropped 2 bases and J dropped 9 bases, with 20 bases sitting between them.

The chain is built from TRBV6-1 and TRBJ2-7, with no clear D. From germline, CDR1 is MNHNS and CDR2 SASEGT. Between the trimmed V and J ends, which lost 7 bases and 4 bases, there was a span of 17 bases. The length of the CDR3 is 14 residues. The CDR3 region is CASTSGPGEYEQYF. The DNA for the CDR3 is TGTGCCAGCACCAGTGGTCCGGGTGAATACGAGCAGTACTTC.

This clone showed up just once. V and J are TRBV29-1 and TRBJ1-2; no clear D. The V gene's germline CDR1 is SQVTM and CDR2 ANQGSEA. CDR3 length: 13 amino acids. Trimming shortened V by 1 base and J by 4 bases, and 10 bases separated the two germline ends. This chain's CDR3 is CSVEVQALYGYTF. CDR3 sequence (DNA): TGCAGCGTTGAAGTTCAGGCTCTCTATGGCTACACCTTC.

The rearrangement uses TRBV5-1 and TRBJ2-4, with 7 bases that match TRBD1. Germline-derived CDR1 and CDR2 are SGHRS and YFSETQ. This CDR3 has 15 amino acids. The junction had 10 bases not matched to a gene; V was cut back by 2 bases and J by 8 bases. This CDR3 is CASSFRDRTVDIQYF. The DNA of the CDR3 is TGCGCCAGCAGCTTCAGGGACAGAACGGTGGACATTCAGTACTTC.

The V gene is TRBV7-6, the J gene TRBJ2-2, with 10 bases lining up with TRBD2. This CDR3 has 16 residues. V was clipped by 5 bases and J by 1 base; unmatched bases: 4. CDR1 is SGHVS and CDR2 is FNYEAQ in the germline V gene. The CDR3 loop is CASSLLAGGNTGELFF. CDR3 nucleotides: TGTGCCAGCAGCCTCTTAGCGGGGGGGAACACCGGGGAGCTGTTTTTT.

V is TRBV6-6 and J is TRBJ2-3, with D perhaps matching TRBD1 (6 bases). Germline values: CDR1 MNHNY, CDR2 SVGAGI (reference sequence). Trimming removed 6 bases from V and 2 bases from J, with 12 bases in between. The CDR3 runs 14 residues. Here the CDR3 reads CASSRDIITDTQYF. The CDR3 bases are TGTGCCAGCAGCCGGGACATCATCACAGATACGCAGTATTTT.

The chain joins TRBV9 to TRBJ2-2; D may be TRBD1 (5 bases). Trimming took off 4 bases at V and 6 bases at J, with 10 bases between the two ends. The V gene's germline CDR1 is SGDLS and CDR2 YYNGEE. This CDR3 is 13 amino acids long. The DNA for the CDR3 is TGTGCCAGCAGCCCAGGGTCCCCCGGGGAGCTGTTTTTT. It translates to CASSPGSPGELFF. Variable domain in full (rest from reference TRBV9 and TRBJ2-2): DSGVTQTPKHLITATGQRVTLRCSPRSGDLSVYWYQQSLDQGLQFLIQYYNGEERAKGNILERFSAQQFPDLHSELNLSSLELGDSALYFCASSPGSPGELFFGEGSRLTVL.

The rearrangement joins TRBV10-3 to TRBJ1-2; 8 positions agree with TRBD1. V lost 11 bases, J lost 8 bases, and 19 bases stayed unmatched. The germline V gene encodes CDR1 ENHRY and CDR2 SYGVKD. The CDR3 loop spans 15 amino acids. The CDR3 nucleotides read TGTGCCTCTATACCGGGACAGGTGATAACGGAGGGCTACACCTTC. This translates into CASIPGQVITEGYTF.

V gene TRBV10-2 combines with J gene TRBJ2-5; 9 bases align to TRBD1. Near its end, the DNA agrees better with TRBJ2-7, so the J call may be wrong. The CDR3 contains 16 residues. Germline V CDR1 and CDR2: WSHSY, SAAADI. The CDR3 sequence: CASNLLWDRVSYEQYF. CDR3 DNA: TGCGCCAGCAATCTACTCTGGGACAGGGTTTCCTACGAGCAGTACTTC.

The chain is built from TRBV5-1 and TRBJ2-1; D unclear. CDR3 length equals 15 residues. Germline CDR1 is SGHRS and CDR2 is YFSETQ. V lost 0 bases and J lost 0, with 7 bases in between. The CDR3 sequence is CASSLDFSSYNEQFF. CDR3 DNA: TGCGCCAGCAGCTTGGACTTTAGCTCCTACAATGAGCAGTTCTTC.

The chain couples TRBV5-1 to TRBJ2-1; the match to TRBD2 covers 10 bases. The CDR3 sequence is 16 residues long. Germline values: CDR1 SGHRS, CDR2 YFSETQ. With 4 bases clipped from V and 10 bases from J, the junction kept 14 bases outside the gene matches. The CDR3 is CASSIRIGLAAEEQFF. The CDR3 DNA reads TGCGCCAGCAGCATACGGATTGGACTAGCGGCGGAGGAGCAGTTCTTC.

Remarks on this clone: One end of the junction does not line up with germline, which may come from a read error. The chain recombines TRBV11-2 with TRBJ1-2; D is possibly TRBD1 (5 bases). Germline loops: CDR1 SGHAT, CDR2 FQNNGV. This CDR3 contains 15 residues. Here the CDR3 DNA reads TGTGCCAGCAGCTTAGAGGCAGGGAGGAACTATGGCTGCACCTTC. It encodes CASSLEAGRNYGCTF. Based on the CDR3 plus reference TRBV11-2 and TRBJ1-2, the full variable domain is EAGVAQSPRYKIIEKRQSVAFWCNPISGHATLYWYQQILGQGPKLLIQFQNNGVVDDSQLPKDRFSAERLKGVDSTLKIQPAKLEDSAVYLCASSLEAGRNYGCTFGSGTRLTVV.

A single count supports this clone. This chain joins TRBV7-9 and TRBJ2-5; 7 nucleotides agree with TRBD1. TRBJ2-7 matches the DNA end more closely, so the J call is doubtful. The CDR3 has 14 residues. CDR1 is SEHNR and CDR2 is FQNEAQ in the germline V gene (reference sequence). CDR3 loop: CASSLSEGAVEQYF. As DNA, the CDR3 is TGTGCCAGCAGCCTCAGTGAGGGGGCAGTCGAGCAGTACTTC.

This clone came up once. This sequence joins TRBV19 and TRBJ1-2; unclear D gene. Germline CDR1 LNHDA, CDR2 SQIVND (reference sequence). With 2 bases removed from V and 6 bases from J, the gap between germline ends came to 7 bases. The CDR3 has 12 residues. In DNA, the CDR3 is TGTGCCAGTAGTATAAGAGCCCATGGCTACACCTTC. Residues: CASSIRAHGYTF.

The rearrangement joins TRBV5-8 to TRBJ2-7, with 9 bases fitting TRBD1. With V trimmed by 1 base and J by 5 bases, 1 base remained unmatched. Germline-derived CDR1 and CDR2 are SGHTS and YDEGEE. The CDR3 spans 13 residues. The chain's CDR3 is CASSLTGGDEQYF. The CDR3 DNA follows: TGTGCCAGCAGCTTGACAGGGGGCGACGAGCAGTACTTC.

The rearrangement joins TRBV5-1 to TRBJ1-2, with D perhaps matching TRBD1 (6 bases). From germline, CDR1 is SGHRS and CDR2 YFSETQ. Deletions cut 4 bases from V and 2 bases from J, with 9 bases between. CDR3 length: 13 amino acids. The CDR3 region is CASSTGQNYGYTF. Written as DNA, the CDR3 is TGCGCCAGCAGCACCGGACAGAACTATGGCTACACCTTC.

The rearrangement links TRBV28 to TRBJ1-2; D might be TRBD1 (6 bases). The germline V and J ends were trimmed by 4 bases and 8 bases, with 11 bases remaining between them. The CDR3 is made up of 12 amino acids. Per the germline V gene, CDR1 is MDHEN and CDR2 is SYDVKM. The CDR3 loop reads CASSSGVRGYTF. Written as DNA, the CDR3 is TGTGCCAGCAGTTCAGGGGTACGGGGCTACACCTTC.

This clone was recorded a few times. The gene calls are TRBV4-3 and TRBJ1-4, with 9 bases lining up with TRBD1. The CDR3 sequence is 18 residues long. Germline V gene data show CDR1 as LGHNA and CDR2 as YSLEER. The junction had 10 bases not matched to a gene; V was cut back by 0 bases and J by 5 bases. The DNA of the CDR3 is TGCGCCAGCAGCCAAGAGTGGGATACCGGGACAGGGAATGAAAAACTGTTTTTT. Amino acids: CASSQEWDTGTGNEKLFF.

The chain uses TRBV5-1 and TRBJ1-1; 8 bases fit TRBD1. Germline CDR1 is SGHRS and CDR2 is YFSETQ. V trimming: 4 bases; J trimming: 4 bases; junction bases outside the gene matches: 6. The length of the CDR3 is 14 residues. This chain's CDR3 is CASSGTGSTTEAFF. As DNA, the CDR3 is TGCGCCAGCAGCGGGACAGGAAGTACCACTGAAGCTTTCTTT.

This sequence joins TRBV7-9 and TRBJ1-4; TRBD1 is a possible D gene (6 bases). The germline gives CDR1 SEHNR, CDR2 FQNEAQ (reference sequence). The CDR3 has 15 amino acids. Trimming took off 5 bases at V and 1 base at J, with 11 bases between the two ends. As DNA, the CDR3 is TGTGCCAGCAGCATACAGGGTTTAACTAATGAAAAACTGTTTTTT. Its translation is CASSIQGLTNEKLFF. Filled out from reference TRBV7-9 and TRBJ1-4, the complete variable domain reads DTGVSQNPRHKITKRGQNVTFRCDPISEHNRLYWYRQTLGQGPEFLTYFQNEAQLEKSRLLSDRFSAERPKGSFSTLEIQRTEQGDSAMYLCASSIQGLTNEKLFFGSGTQLSVL.

This clone has just one count. CDR3 residues: CAWSKGAAGEQFF. CDR3 nucleotides: TGTGCCTGGAGTAAAGGGGCGGCAGGCGAGCAGTTCTTC. The V and J genes are TRBV30 and TRBJ2-1; a possible D gene is TRBD1 (5 bases). CDR3 length equals 13 residues. V was pared by 2 bases and J by 10 bases, with 15 bases between. Germline V gene sequence: CDR1 GTSNPN, CDR2 SVGIG (reference sequence).

V is TRBV5-1 and J is TRBJ2-1, with 9 bases aligning to TRBD2. This CDR3 contains 14 residues. Germline assignment: CDR1 SGHRS and CDR2 YFSETQ. The V segment lost 5 bases and the J segment 4 bases; nucleotides outside the gene matches: 4. The CDR3 region has the DNA TGCGCCAGCAGGCTAGCGGGGTTATACAATGAGCAGTTCTTC. Its translation is CASRLAGLYNEQFF.

This chain joins TRBV10-3 and TRBJ2-3; a weak D match, TRBD2 (7 bases). V lost 4 bases, J lost 4 bases, and 18 bases lay in between. This CDR3 is 16 amino acids long. Germline V CDR1 and CDR2: ENHRY, SYGVKD. CDR3 nucleotide sequence: TGTGCCATCAGTGGGCCGGACGGGGGGCAGGCAGATACGCAGTATTTT. Its protein product is CAISGPDGGQADTQYF.

The J gene is TRBJ2-7, the V gene TRBV18, with 8 bases fitting TRBD1. V lost 1 base and J lost 3; bases outside the gene matches: 11. Germline assignment: CDR1 KGHSH and CDR2 LQKENI. The CDR3 loop spans 17 amino acids. This chain's CDR3 is CASSPQGQGGPIYEQYF. The CDR3, as DNA: TGTGCCAGCTCACCACAAGGACAGGGTGGGCCCATCTACGAGCAGTACTTC.

This chain joins TRBV28 and TRBJ2-3; TRBD1 matches at 7 bases. V was clipped by 3 bases and J by 6 bases; unmatched bases: 12. The CDR3 runs to 16 residues. Germline values: CDR1 MDHEN, CDR2 SYDVKM. The CDR3 reads CASSFRQGRGPDTQYF. The CDR3 bases are TGTGCCAGCAGTTTTCGACAGGGAAGGGGACCCGATACGCAGTATTTT.

This clone was detected only a few times. The chain joins TRBV7-6 to TRBJ1-4; D is undetermined. Germline CDR1 reads SGHVS; CDR2 reads FNYEAQ. Deletions cut 2 bases from V and 8 bases from J, with 21 bases between. The CDR3 length is 17 residues. As DNA, the CDR3 is TGTGCCAGCAGCTTACCCCTCGGCAGCCCGGAGGGCGAAAAACTGTTTTTT. Its translation is CASSLPLGSPEGEKLFF.